The T cell receptor beta chain described here comes from a study of identical twins. Study results and limitations: Out-of-frame alpha sequences common to twins exhibited a surplus of low generation probability. Models underestimated TCR alpha sharing (out-of-frame) in monozygotic twins.

This clonotype occurred many times. What it recognizes is unknown. Unique molecular identifiers were in the cDNA, with template-switch universal primer binding. In TCRdb, the 5' RACE reads were re-called with MiXCR into one record per CDR3 protein. The repertoire holds about 920,000 distinct CDR3 sequences, with over 9% as singletons. The CDR3 extends over 12 amino acids. The V and J ends lost 2 bases and 6 bases respectively, with 8 bases between them. These data also featured in a second study, about yellow fever vaccine responses in identical twins.

The chain has TRBV12-3 or TRBV12-4 and TRBJ2-7; no clear D. The specimen was PBMCs. The TCR originated in a woman aged 18-29 years in good health. CDR3 loop: CASSLMWVEQYF. The CDR3 DNA is TGTGCCAGCAGTTTAATGTGGGTCGAGCAGTACTTC.